The 8 T cell receptor beta chains below were found in one sample sequenced in a study of cytomegalovirus exposure and HLA in healthy donors. Using immunoSEQ multiplex PCR, the repertoire was profiled, and TCRdb retains in-frame clones only, with some absent. The repertoire holds roughly 150,000 clones, with roughly nine tenths as singletons. The source material was PBMCs. These receptors came from a woman aged 18 to 35 in good health and CMV-seropositive.

The J gene is TRBJ2-7, the V gene TRBV6-1; no firm D call. This CDR3 spans 13 amino acids. Trimming removed 2 bases from V and 0 bases from J, with 5 bases in between. The germline V gene encodes CDR1 MNHNS and CDR2 SASEGT. The CDR3 is CASSETSSYEQYF. The CDR3 bases are TGTGCCAGCAGTGAAACATCCTCCTACGAGCAGTACTTC.

V gene TRBV30 combines with J gene TRBJ1-3, with no clear D. Germline-derived CDR1 and CDR2 are GTSNPN and SVGIG (reference sequence). Trimming took off 3 bases at V and 0 bases at J, with 6 bases between the two ends. This CDR3 has 13 residues. The CDR3 loop reads CAWRALSGNTIYF. The CDR3 DNA is TGTGCCTGGAGGGCCCTCTCTGGAAACACCATATATTTT.

In this sample, this clone turned up once. The genes are TRBV9 and TRBJ2-5; TRBD1 agrees at 11 bases. This CDR3 contains 14 residues. Per germline, CDR1 SGDLS and CDR2 YYNGEE. Unmatched junction bases numbered 3, after V lost 3 bases and J lost 5 bases. CDR3 protein: CASSGTGGTETQYF. CDR3 nucleotides: TGTGCCAGCAGCGGGACAGGGGGCACGGAGACCCAGTACTTC. The full variable domain, rest sourced from reference TRBV9 and TRBJ2-5, is DSGVTQTPKHLITATGQRVTLRCSPRSGDLSVYWYQQSLDQGLQFLIQYYNGEERAKGNILERFSAQQFPDLHSELNLSSLELGDSALYFCASSGTGGTETQYFGPGTRLLVL.

The chain couples TRBV9 to TRBJ2-1; D is undetermined. Between the trimmed V and J ends, which lost 3 bases and 5 bases, there was a span of 9 bases. The CDR3 spans 13 residues. Germline V gene data show CDR1 as SGDLS and CDR2 as YYNGEE. CDR3 sequence: CASSAYRDNEQFF. CDR3 coding DNA: TGTGCCAGCAGCGCCTATCGGGACAATGAGCAGTTCTTC. Full variable domain (missing parts from reference TRBV9 and TRBJ2-1): DSGVTQTPKHLITATGQRVTLRCSPRSGDLSVYWYQQSLDQGLQFLIQYYNGEERAKGNILERFSAQQFPDLHSELNLSSLELGDSALYFCASSAYRDNEQFFGPGTRLTVL.

CDR3 DNA: TGTGCCAGCAGCTCCTCGACAGGGGGCTACGAGCAGTACTTC. Its protein product is CASSSSTGGYEQYF. The rearrangement uses TRBV21-1 and TRBJ2-7; TRBD1 is taken as the D call from the table, unchecked against the DNA. TRBV21-1 is a listed pseudogene. CDR3 length equals 14 residues.

The chain has TRBV18 and TRBJ2-6; 8 bases are shared with TRBD1. Germline trimming cut 3 bases from V and 0 bases from J; bases unmatched to any gene: 1. The CDR3 loop spans 16 amino acids. In germline, CDR1 is KGHSH, CDR2 LQKENI. This CDR3 is CASSPTGGSGANVLTF. The CDR3 DNA follows: TGTGCCAGCTCACCTACAGGGGGCTCTGGGGCCAACGTCCTGACTTTC.

CDR3 in DNA: TGTGCCTGGAGGCTACAGGGGCTCTCTGGAAACACCATATATTTT. It encodes CAWRLQGLSGNTIYF. The chain recombines TRBV30 with TRBJ1-3; 7 bases align to TRBD1. This CDR3 comprises 15 residues. Trimming cost V 3 bases and J 0 bases; bases outside gene matches: 5. The germline V gene has CDR1 GTSNPN and CDR2 SVGIG (reference sequence).

This clone was detected only once. The rearrangement joins TRBV6-5 to TRBJ1-5; D not resolved. Trimming removed 2 bases at V and 9 bases at J, with 11 bases between. The CDR3 consists of 13 residues. CDR1 MNHEY and CDR2 SVGAGI come from the germline V gene. The CDR3 loop reads CASSYAVGRPQHF. CDR3 DNA sequence: TGTGCCAGCAGTTACGCGGTCGGCCGGCCCCAGCATTTT.